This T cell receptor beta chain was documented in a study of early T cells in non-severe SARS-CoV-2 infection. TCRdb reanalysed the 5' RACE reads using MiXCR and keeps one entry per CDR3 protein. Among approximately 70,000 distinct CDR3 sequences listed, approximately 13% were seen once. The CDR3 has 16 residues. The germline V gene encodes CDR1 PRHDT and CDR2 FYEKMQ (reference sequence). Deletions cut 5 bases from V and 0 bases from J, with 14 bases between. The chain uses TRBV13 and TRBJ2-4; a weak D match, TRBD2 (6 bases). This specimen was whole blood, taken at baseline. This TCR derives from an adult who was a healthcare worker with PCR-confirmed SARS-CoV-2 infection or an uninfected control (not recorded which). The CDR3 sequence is CASSAVAALAKNIQYF. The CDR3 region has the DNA TGTGCCAGCAGCGCAGTAGCGGCCCTAGCCAAAAACATTCAGTACTTC.